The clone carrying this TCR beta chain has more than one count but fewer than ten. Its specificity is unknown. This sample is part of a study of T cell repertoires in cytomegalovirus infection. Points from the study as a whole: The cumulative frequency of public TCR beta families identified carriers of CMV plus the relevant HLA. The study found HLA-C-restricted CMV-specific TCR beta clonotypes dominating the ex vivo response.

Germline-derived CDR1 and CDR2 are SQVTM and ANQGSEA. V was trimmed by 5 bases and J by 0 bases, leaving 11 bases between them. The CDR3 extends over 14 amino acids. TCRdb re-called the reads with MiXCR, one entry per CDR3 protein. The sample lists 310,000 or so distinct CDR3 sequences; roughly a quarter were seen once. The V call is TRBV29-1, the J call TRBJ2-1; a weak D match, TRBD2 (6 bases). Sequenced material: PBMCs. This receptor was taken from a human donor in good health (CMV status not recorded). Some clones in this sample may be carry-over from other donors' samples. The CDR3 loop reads CSVRGGSSYNEQFF. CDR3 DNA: TGCAGCGTTCGTGGGGGGAGCTCCTACAATGAGCAGTTCTTC.